This T cell receptor beta chain was obtained from a study of PD-L1 blockade in urothelial cancer. Study context: About 90% of the roughly 29 patients comprised males who had bladder-origin urothelial cancer. Blood underwent analysis 3 weeks (second dose) and 6 weeks after treatment began. Notes on the study in general: Patients who had durable benefit saw their tumor-associated blood clones expand more at 3 weeks.

TCRdb's table, derived via immunoSEQ multiplex PCR, lists solely in-frame clones and lacks some. The repertoire consists of more than 15,000 clones, with roughly 90% occurring once and the leading ten covering under 6.5%. A note on this clone: Its specificity is unknown.

Trimming took 0 bases from V and 4 from J, leaving 16 bases between them. The germline V gene has CDR1 MNHEY and CDR2 SVGAGI. This CDR3 contains 16 residues. This receptor was obtained from a man over 45 with urothelial cancer. The sample in question was PBMCs, obtained around atezolizumab (anti-PD-L1) treatment. The chain couples TRBV6-5 to TRBJ2-7; D unresolved. The CDR3 loop is CASSYSRLVEVYEQYF. DNA of the CDR3: TGTGCCAGCAGTTACTCGAGGCTAGTTGAGGTTTACGAGCAGTACTTC.